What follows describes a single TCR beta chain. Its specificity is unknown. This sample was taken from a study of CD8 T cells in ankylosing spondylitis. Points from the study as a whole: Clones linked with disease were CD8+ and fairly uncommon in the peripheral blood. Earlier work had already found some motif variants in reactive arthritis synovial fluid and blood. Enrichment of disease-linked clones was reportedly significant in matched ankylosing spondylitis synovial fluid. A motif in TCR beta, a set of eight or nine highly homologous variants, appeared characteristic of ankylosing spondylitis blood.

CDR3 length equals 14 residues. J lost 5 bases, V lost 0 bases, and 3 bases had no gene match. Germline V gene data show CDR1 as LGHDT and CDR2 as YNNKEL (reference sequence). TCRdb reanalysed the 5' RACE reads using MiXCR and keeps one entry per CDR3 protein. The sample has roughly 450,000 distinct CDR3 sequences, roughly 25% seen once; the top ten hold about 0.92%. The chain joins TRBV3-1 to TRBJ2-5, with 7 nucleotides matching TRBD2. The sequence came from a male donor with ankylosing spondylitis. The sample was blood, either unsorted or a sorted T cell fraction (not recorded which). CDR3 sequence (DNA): TGTGCCAGCAGCCAAGATAGGACTAGGGAGACCCAGTACTTC. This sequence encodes CASSQDRTRETQYF.